Below are 10 T cell receptor beta chains sequenced from a single sample in a study of shared clonotypes between healthy human individuals. Positive CCR7 selection of CD45RO-negative cells yielded the naive CD8 cells, and terminally differentiated effector memory CD45RA+ cells were excluded. Sequencing used immunoSEQ multiplex PCR; TCRdb keeps in-frame clones, though not all of them. Of some 2,100,000 clones in the sample, 85% to 95% are singletons; the top ten hold approximately 1.7%. The specimen sequenced was naive CD8+ T cells from PBMCs. The receptors were sampled from a man aged 18-30 years in good health. Some clones in this sample may be carry-over from other donors' samples.

The chain has TRBV5-1 and TRBJ1-1; no reliable D call. Trimming cost V 6 bases and J 1 base, with 16 bases left between them. Germline V lookup: CDR1 SGHRS, CDR2 YFSETQ. This CDR3 has 15 residues. CDR3 residues: CASKVTRNSNTEAFF. The CDR3 nucleotides read TGCGCCAGCAAGGTAACGCGCAATTCGAACACTGAAGCTTTCTTT.

This clone has only one observation. V gene TRBV28 combines with J gene TRBJ2-7; D remains ambiguous. V lost 7 bases to trimming and J lost 0 bases, with 19 bases between them. The germline CDR1 and CDR2 sequences are MDHEN and SYDVKM. CDR3 size: 16 residues. CDR3 amino acids: CASTSPASARSYEQYF. CDR3 DNA: TGTGCCAGCACCTCCCCGGCATCTGCCCGCTCCTACGAGCAGTACTTC.

The rearrangement joins TRBV27 to TRBJ2-5; weak D call: TRBD2 (5 bases). Looked up from germline, CDR1 is MNHEY and CDR2 is SMNVEV (reference sequence). V was cut by 5 bases and J by 4 bases, with 26 bases left in between. The CDR3 contains 18 residues. The CDR3 region is CASSPRSLRARVGETQYF. The DNA of the CDR3 is TGTGCCAGCAGTCCCCGGTCGTTGAGAGCGCGGGTCGGAGAGACCCAGTACTTC.

This sequence joins TRBV19 and TRBJ2-6; possibly TRBD1 or TRBD2 for D (5 bases each). Between the trimmed V and J ends, which lost 1 base and 9 bases, there was a span of 10 bases. Germline V CDR1 and CDR2: LNHDA, SQIVND (reference sequence). The CDR3 has 14 amino acids. The CDR3: CASSIVGPDNVLTF. The CDR3 bases are TGTGCCAGTAGTATAGTGGGACCCGACAACGTCCTGACTTTC. The complete variable domain, with remaining parts taken from reference TRBV19 and TRBJ2-6, reads DGGITQSPKYLFRKEGQNVTLSCEQNLNHDAMYWYRQDPGQGLRLIYYSQIVNDFQKGDIAEGYSVSREKKESFPLTVTSAQKNPTAFYLCASSIVGPDNVLTFGAGSRLTVL.

V gene TRBV4-3 combines with J gene TRBJ1-2; a possible D gene is TRBD1 (6 bases). Per germline, CDR1 LGHNA and CDR2 YSLEER. Trimming took off 0 bases at V and 7 bases at J, with 15 bases between the two ends. The CDR3 extends over 15 amino acids. CDR3 sequence reads: CASSQDRGDITGYTF. The CDR3 region has the DNA TGCGCCAGCAGCCAAGATAGGGGGGACATCACTGGCTACACCTTC.

Remarks on this clone: A much more abundant neighbour one base away suggests this may be a read error. The rearrangement links TRBV27 to TRBJ1-5; 11 bases match TRBD1. The CDR3 consists of 14 residues. The germline V gene encodes CDR1 MNHEY and CDR2 SMNVEV (reference sequence). This CDR3 is CASSWTGGKQPQHF. CDR3 DNA sequence: TGTGCCAGCAGTTGGACAGGGGGCAAACAGCCCCAGCATTTT.

The CDR3 DNA reads as TGTGCCAGCAGACACCCCCCCGTAGACTCTGGGGCCAACGTCCTGACTTTC. Its protein product is CASRHPPVDSGANVLTF. The chain recombines TRBV7-9 with TRBJ2-6; unclear D gene. Germline V gives CDR1 SEHNR, CDR2 FQNEAQ (reference sequence). The CDR3 runs 17 residues. Trimming took 6 bases from V and 0 from J, leaving 15 bases between them.

The chain joins TRBV13 to TRBJ1-1; 9 bases align to TRBD1. Trimming at V came to 1 base and at J to 4 bases, leaving 4 bases not matched to a gene. Germline CDR1 and CDR2: PRHDT and FYEKMQ (reference sequence). The CDR3 length is 15 residues. The CDR3 coding sequence is TGTGCCAGCAGCTTAGACAGGGGGCTGGGCACTGAAGCTTTCTTT. Translating it yields CASSLDRGLGTEAFF.

The chain recombines TRBV27 with TRBJ1-2; 8 bases fit TRBD1. This CDR3 region has 16 residues. Germline CDR1 is MNHEY and CDR2 is SMNVEV (reference sequence). Trimming removed 0 bases from V and 7 bases from J; junction bases left unmatched: 10. DNA of the CDR3: TGTGCCAGCAGTTTATCGAGGACAGGGATTAACGGTGGCTACACCTTC. This translates into CASSLSRTGINGGYTF.

CDR3 sequence reads: CASSSLLLTGSSSYNEQFF. The DNA of the CDR3 is TGTGCCAGCAGTTCCCTTCTATTGACGGGGAGTAGCTCCTACAATGAGCAGTTCTTC. V is TRBV28 and J is TRBJ2-1; possible D gene TRBD2, 5 bases. The CDR3 loop spans 19 amino acids. The V end lost 4 bases, the J end lost 0 bases, and 22 bases lay between the germline ends. Per germline, CDR1 MDHEN and CDR2 SYDVKM.